This is a list of T cell receptor beta chains from one sample in a study of T cell repertoires in cytomegalovirus infection. TCRdb analysed the reads with MiXCR anew, one entry per CDR3 protein. The sample has fewer than 650,000 distinct CDR3 sequences; approximately 40% are singletons. These receptors lack a known antigen. Sequenced here: cultured PBMCs, sampled from culture after CMV antigen stimulation. Source of these receptors: a human donor in good health (CMV status not recorded). Some clones in this sample may be carry-over from other donors' samples. Both conserved end residues are trimmed from each CDR3. The D gene is left open where the match is weak.

>TRBV18|TRBD2|TRBJ2-7
ASSPTSGNYEQY
>TRBV7-2|NA|TRBJ2-2
ASSLSARRIGELF
>TRBV7-2|NA|TRBJ2-3
ASRPGATDTQY
>TRBV7-6|TRBD1|TRBJ1-2
ASSLGRDRGDRGYT
>TRBV28|TRBD2|TRBJ2-3
ASSSEKRGGTDTQY
>TRBV19|TRBD1|TRBJ2-3
ASSIRPGQGVTDTQY
>TRBV4-1|NA|TRBJ1-4
ASSQVGGTGKLF
>TRBV7-9|TRBD1|TRBJ2-7
ASSPTGTRSNYEQY
>TRBV11-2|TRBD2|TRBJ2-1
ASSRSRTSGFYEQF
>TRBV7-2|NA|TRBJ2-7
ASSIFRGGEQY
>TRBV7-2|NA|TRBJ1-1
ASSFTYLAPGTEAF
>TRBV7-2|NA|TRBJ2-1
ASSFGQLTYNEQF
>TRBV12-3/TRBV12-4|TRBD2|TRBJ2-3
ASSFLAGGGDTQY
>TRBV6-8|TRBD2|TRBJ2-3
ASRRLLAAGEGTQY
>TRBV20-1|NA|TRBJ2-1
SARGPQGNEQF
>TRBV11-2|TRBD2|TRBJ2-5
ASSLIVAGGPETQY
>TRBV7-2|NA|TRBJ2-7
ASSPRGISGYEQY
>TRBV7-9|TRBD1|TRBJ1-6
ASSPFDRGQDSPLH
>TRBV4-3|NA|TRBJ2-5
ASSQDNTGETQY
>TRBV6-5|NA|TRBJ2-3
ASSEGGLSTQY
>TRBV12-5|TRBD2|TRBJ2-5
ASGRSGAVETQY
>TRBV7-9|NA|TRBJ2-6
ASSHRSGANVLT
>TRBV27|NA|TRBJ1-1
ASSSTTGTEAF
>TRBV7-2|NA|TRBJ1-1
ASSSPGGTNTEAF
>TRBV6-5|TRBD2|TRBJ2-7
ASSLFWTSNVGEQY
>TRBV7-3|NA|TRBJ2-7
ASSRTGSSEQY